This T cell receptor (beta chain) comes out of a study of shared clonotypes between healthy human individuals. Overall study findings and caveats: The study found lower generation probabilities in non-shared clonotypes than in those shared by all four donors. Among the subsets, naive ones generally showed larger estimated richness than memory ones.

Germline V gene lookup returns CDR1 KGHSH and CDR2 LQKENI. The CDR3 sequence is 19 residues long. The germline V and J ends were trimmed by 0 bases and 3 bases, with 20 bases remaining between them. As concerns this clone: The target antigen is unknown.

The genomic DNA of each subset was split evenly across several immunoSEQ plates. Data came from immunoSEQ multiplex PCR; TCRdb stores just in-frame clones and leaves some out. The sample lists around 1.4 million clones; 98% were seen once. The V call is TRBV18, the J call TRBJ1-4, with TRBD1 as a possible D gene (6 bases). The sequenced sample consisted of naive CD4+ T cells sorted from blood. Subset in this sample: CD45RA+ positively selected. The source is a man aged 30-40 years in good health. Here the CDR3 reads CASSPPFGTGRKANEKLFF. Written as DNA, the CDR3 is TGTGCCAGCTCACCACCGTTTGGAACAGGGAGGAAGGCTAATGAAAAACTGTTTTTT.